This T cell receptor beta chain stems from a study of beta chain features in type 1 diabetes (dated by TCRdb to 2016 to 2019). At the level of the whole study: No differences in mean age, gender distribution, total cell number or subset yield were found between patients and healthy donors. A total of 90 million to 140 million sorted cells were examined across all samples, and RNA yield correlated strongly with the number of cells per subset. In the study, TCRB repertoires of sorted circulating CD4+ T cell subsets from recently diagnosed type 1 diabetes patients were compared with those of matched healthy donors. Regulatory and stem cell-like memory subsets were isolated from only 8 patients and about eight healthy donors, whereas naive and central memory subsets came from all 28 donors. The full study reports these points: Because small numbers of individuals were included in the HLA sub-analyses, any influence of HLA type on TCRB rearrangement was left unresolved. Type 1 diabetes patients showed a moderate but significant shortening of TCRB CDR3 length in all four CD4+ subsets. Because cDNA rather than genomic DNA was sequenced, highly expressing activated cells could have been over-represented, although no difference in activation and CD3 levels was found between groups. PCR might favor shorter templates, but patient and control samples were amplified and corrected together, so any skew would affect both groups equally. At VDJ recombination sites, patients with type 1 diabetes made fewer insertions and deleted more nucleotides, a pattern implying thymic rearrangement abnormalities. Naive, central memory and regulatory TCRB repertoires appeared to be more similar among patients than among healthy donors.

Remarks on this clone: Its antigen remains unidentified. No much larger clone is present one base from it, and per-base qualities are unavailable.

CDR1 MNHEY and CDR2 SVGAGI are derived from the germline V gene. There are 11 amino acids in the CDR3, from cysteine to phenylalanine inclusive. The sequence is cut down to CDR3 DNA, 33 bases in frame from base 1. V is pared back by 4 bases and J by 3 bases, with 3 bases lying between the germline termini. Each donor gave one peripheral blood draw, roughly 120 mL on average, collected into heparinised tubes. A BD FACSAria II and a panel including CD45RO, CCR7, CD25, CD127, CD95 and CD27 were used to sort naive, central memory, regulatory and stem cell-like memory CD4+ T cells. A purity above 98% was achieved for all sorted populations. PBMCs were isolated right away by Lymphoprep density gradient centrifugation and were stained directly, without culture. So that batch effects would be minimized, each experiment stained and sorted samples in pairs, pairing one healthy donor with one patient. The High Capacity cDNA Reverse Transcription Kit was used to reverse transcribe all of the isolated RNA, meaning that expressed TCRB transcripts were what got sequenced. Naive, central memory and regulatory T cell samples underwent deep immunoSEQ sequencing, averaging about 3.3 million total reads per sample. Sorted cells were lysed in RLT buffer and RNA was extracted with DNase-treated RNeasy Micro or Mini kits, depending on cell number. Each cell subset was processed separately to prevent cross-contamination, with patient and healthy donor samples processed together. The immunoSEQ multiplex PCR was used to amplify TCRB sequences from cDNA, generating 87-bp fragments that spanned the CDR3 region. Amplicons were sequenced on the Illumina HiSeq platform. The authors' analysis ran thus. Synthetic template baselines were used to correct PCR bias computationally, reads within Hamming distance 2 were collapsed together, and singletons that could not be merged were discarded. By aligning reads against IMGT, V, D and J genes, CDR3 length, and insertions or deletions at six rearrangement sites were assigned. Clonotype counts were normalized to sorted cell number within each subset before computing true diversity and Gini coefficients with the tcR R package. The overlap coefficient, calculated on TCRB nucleotide sequences, was used to quantify repertoire sharing. This immuneACCESS table, as held by TCRdb, lists in-frame sequences with V and J called but not all clones. Of the missing ones, under half trace to an unresolved V gene in checked studies; the others have no known cause. V and J calls and clone size follow that table, whereas D and trimming were derived from the DNA. A total of nearly 350,000 clones appear in this sample, roughly a tenth of them only once. The top ten clones comprise roughly 1% of the sample.

Sequences were obtained from central memory CD4+ T cells from blood. The TCR sequence derives from a man aged 25-45 years with type 1 diabetes. The V and J genes are TRBV6-5 and TRBJ1-1; the D gene lacks a confident call. The nucleotide sequence is given as TGTGCCAGCAGTTCACACACTGAAGCTTTCTTT. This yields the protein CASSSHTEAFF.